This TCR beta chain was retrieved from a study of blood T cell repertoires in COVID-19 (dated by TCRdb to 2020 to 2021). About the study as a whole: The collaborator samples originated in the United States, Italy and Spain and spanned the acute and convalescent phases of COVID-19. Where available, HLA class I and class II types were obtained from metadata supplied by the sample provider rather than from assay-based typing. Samples came from the ongoing ImmuneRACE study (first 160 participants) plus 1,254 subjects from 6 global collaborators. The prospective study material was composed of cDNA or gDNA derived from T cells, B-cell-depleted T cells, or PBMCs. The repertoires were released in a freely available public database meant as a resource for research on the immune response to SARS-CoV-2. Sample metadata almost always included a de-identified subject ID, COVID-19 status, age in years and sex. The dataset comprised deeply sampled blood TCRbeta repertoires from subjects exposed to, actively infected with, or recovered from COVID-19. General study outcomes and caveats: How much clinical and demographic metadata was included differed by source and by participant, and the metadata was provided uncurated.

TCRbeta CDR3 regions were amplified from genomic DNA by means of the immunoSEQ Assay, a bias-controlled multiplex PCR. The authors processed their data as follows. The number of nucleated cells in each sample was estimated by amplification of reference gene primers within the assay. To quantify the absolute abundance of each unique TCRbeta CDR3 rearrangement, sequence reads were collapsed and filtered. Productive Simpson clonality was computed per sample as the square root of Simpson's diversity index over productive rearrangements. Drawn from immuneACCESS, this table holds only the in-frame rearrangements with V and J called that TCRdb kept. Clones are partly lost; checked studies trace under half to an unresolved V gene and leave the rest unexplained. That table furnishes V, J and clone size, whereas the DNA furnished D and trimming. The table for this sample lists about 210,000 clones; approximately 90% of them were counted only once. The top ten clonotypes cover less than 2% of the sample.

About this clone itself: Its antigen specificity is not known. Per-base qualities were not stored, and no clone one base away is much larger.

Each collaborating institution followed its own protocols to collect whole blood in K2EDTA tubes. For TCRbeta analysis, collaborator samples were shipped as frozen whole blood, as isolated PBMCs, or as DNA extracted from either sample type. According to the germline V gene, CDR1 reads SNHLY and CDR2 reads FYNNEI. Including the terminal cysteine and phenylalanine, the CDR3 comprises 16 residues. Of the read, only the CDR3 DNA is kept; its 48 bases are in frame from base 1. V ends up 4 bases short and J 7 bases short, with an unmatched junction base count of 12. Sequencing input: peripheral blood. The chain links TRBV2 with TRBJ2-1; the junction holds 8 bases that match TRBD2. The sequence came from an older man with acute or convalescent COVID-19. The CDR3 reads CASSVVSGGPENEQFF. The nucleotides read TGTGCCAGCAGTGTGGTTTCGGGAGGGCCCGAGAATGAGCAGTTCTTC.